This is a list of T cell receptor beta chains from one sample in a study of T cell responses to AZD1222 COVID-19 vaccine. Sequencing was performed with immunoSEQ multiplex PCR; in TCRdb, only in-frame clones are kept and a portion is missing. Among some 160,000 clones listed, roughly 90% were seen once. The specimen was peripheral blood, collected on day 0 of AZD1222 vaccination. The receptors come from an adult in good health. CDR3s include the opening cysteine and the closing phenylalanine or tryptophan. Clone size is stated in some rows and not others, as once, few, many or a class when expanded.

CASSIWTEAYTGELFF	16	.	TRBV19	TRBJ2-2
CASSLGPGELFF	12	.	TRBV5-1	TRBJ2-2
CASSPRLAGVNTQYF	15	.	TRBV27	TRBJ2-3
CASSAGRANNEQFF	14	.	TRBV6-4	TRBJ2-1
CASSPTEMNTEAFF	14	.	TRBV28	TRBJ1-1
CASSPGLSNQPQHF	14	.	TRBV6-5	TRBJ1-5
CASSLGQGFYGYTF	14	.	TRBV7-2	TRBJ1-2
CASNGNYNEQFF	12	.	TRBV28	TRBJ2-1
CASSSGTLGGVDTEAFF	17	.	TRBV5-1	TRBJ1-1
CASSQDNSGTTYEQYF	16	.	TRBV4-2	TRBJ2-7
CASSSTGDGNTIYF	14	.	TRBV13	TRBJ1-3
CASSDPRQGLIRELFF	16	once	TRBV25-1	TRBJ2-2
CASSWGDRVIEAFF	14	.	TRBV6-5	TRBJ1-1
CASSSSSGPQHF	12	once	TRBV27	TRBJ1-5
CASSLYYRDRGWMNTEAFF	19	.	TRBV4-3	TRBJ1-1
CASSQLAGGQETQYF	15	few	TRBV4-2	TRBJ2-5
CASSQDWTPANYGYTF	16	.	TRBV4-2	TRBJ1-2
CASSSGGLARKYYEQYF	17	.	TRBV27	TRBJ2-7
CASSVLSGSNTEAFF	15	many	TRBV9	TRBJ1-1
CASSQWGFGVNTEAFF	16	.	TRBV4-1	TRBJ1-1
CASSSSGSYEQYF	13	.	TRBV5-1	TRBJ2-7
CATSEHLERGTSTDTQYF	18	.	TRBV24-1	TRBJ2-3
CASSTLWQGWEDEQFF	16	.	TRBV7-9	TRBJ2-1
CASSPGDAGGNGYTF	15	.	TRBV6-5	TRBJ1-2